This T cell receptor beta chain was identified during a study of PD-1 blockade in mismatch repair-deficient tumors. In the study overall: Patients had approximately 11 mismatch repair-deficient cancer types and were previously treated and progressing.

General study findings and limits: After pembrolizumab, tumor-resident clones rose rapidly, then generally contracted before radiologic responses.

Note on this clone: Its antigen is still unknown.

Assay: immunoSEQ multiplex PCR; the TCRdb copy retains only in-frame clones and omits some. Of approximately 120,000 clones listed, about 85% are singletons. Germline V lookup: CDR1 PRHDT, CDR2 FYEKMQ (reference sequence). The CDR3 has 13 residues. The V end lost 5 bases, the J end lost 0 bases, and 5 bases lay between the germline ends. TCR sequencing covered a few patients who responded to pembrolizumab. The clonotype originates from an adult with mismatch repair-deficient cancer. The chain is built from TRBV13 and TRBJ2-1; D unclear. The sample in question was peripheral blood, obtained 44 weeks after starting pembrolizumab. CDR3 protein: CASSPPSYNEQFF. CDR3 DNA: TGTGCCAGCAGCCCCCCCTCCTACAATGAGCAGTTCTTC.